Following are 23 T cell receptor beta chains from one sample sequenced in a study of blood T cell repertoires in COVID-19. Sequenced by immunoSEQ multiplex PCR; TCRdb stores in-frame clones only, minus some. Here the sample spans around 260,000 clones, around 92% being singletons. Source material: peripheral blood. The receptors were gathered from a young adult with COVID-19, enrolled during active disease.

Comments on this clone: The germline gene is not matched at one end of the junction; a read error may be the cause. V usage is TRBV5-1 and J usage is TRBJ2-5, with D unresolved. The CDR3 length is 13 residues. CDR1 and CDR2 (germline): SGHRS, YFSETQ. CDR3 protein: CASSLEYQEAQYF. CDR3 in DNA: TGCGCCAGCAGCTTGGAATACCAAGAGGCCCAGTACTTC.

This chain links TRBV10-3 with TRBJ2-2; TRBD1 aligns across 7 bases. The CDR3 totals 14 residues. Germline values: CDR1 ENHRY, CDR2 SYGVKD. The junction had 6 bases not matched to a gene; V was cut back by 10 bases and J by 1 base. In DNA form, the CDR3 reads TGTGCCACCACGGGACAGTTGAACACCGGGGAGCTGTTTTTT. Protein: CATTGQLNTGELFF.

This clone was detected a few times. The chain couples TRBV6-5 to TRBJ2-7; a possible D gene is TRBD2 (6 bases). CDR1 MNHEY and CDR2 SVGAGI come from the germline V gene. The CDR3 covers 16 residues. Trimming left V 3 bases short and J 4 bases short, with 19 bases between. CDR3 in amino acids: CASSYGPGMGLYEQYF. CDR3 DNA sequence: TGTGCCAGCAGTTATGGGCCAGGGATGGGACTTTACGAGCAGTACTTC.

The chain uses TRBV19 and TRBJ2-7; tentatively, D is TRBD2 (5 bases). This CDR3 is 15 amino acids long. Germline CDR1 reads LNHDA; CDR2 reads SQIVND (reference sequence). Trimming took 0 bases from V and 0 from J, leaving 9 bases between them. The CDR3 reads CASSIDRRTSYEQYF. CDR3 nucleotide sequence: TGTGCCAGTAGTATAGACAGGAGGACCTCCTACGAGCAGTACTTC.

The chain joins TRBV19 to TRBJ2-7; D not resolved. V was shortened by 5 bases and J by 2 bases, with 10 bases between the two germline ends. The CDR3 is 13 residues long. Germline V gene data show CDR1 as LNHDA and CDR2 as SQIVND (reference sequence). In DNA form, the CDR3 reads TGTGCCAGTAGTCCCTCGCCAGCCTACGAGCAGTACTTC. Its translation is CASSPSPAYEQYF.

This clone was seen only once. V is TRBV27 and J is TRBJ1-4; no clear D. The CDR3 is 18 residues long. Trimming pared 5 bases from V and 8 bases from J, leaving 27 bases between. CDR1 is MNHEY, CDR2 SMNVEV, per germline (reference sequence). The CDR3 here is CASSTLGGGEKMGEKLFF. The CDR3 DNA sequence: TGTGCCAGCAGTACCCTGGGAGGTGGGGAGAAAATGGGGGAAAAACTGTTTTTT.

The V call is TRBV4-1, the J call TRBJ2-2, with 12 bases identical to TRBD2. The CDR3 consists of 18 residues. Germline V gene lookup returns CDR1 MGHRA and CDR2 YSYEKL. The J segment lost 0 bases and the V segment lost 1 base, leaving 3 bases of the junction unmatched. This CDR3 reads CASSQVLAGGTNTGELFF. The CDR3 DNA is TGCGCCAGCAGCCAAGTACTAGCGGGAGGTACGAACACCGGGGAGCTGTTTTTT.

The chain is built from TRBV7-9 and TRBJ2-7; TRBD2 matches 10 bases. After removal of 5 bases from V and 0 bases from J, the junction contained 7 bases not matched to a gene. Germline V lookup: CDR1 SEHNR, CDR2 FQNEAQ (reference sequence). This CDR3 region has 16 residues. The CDR3 region is CASSPQSGRASYEQYF. In DNA, the CDR3 is TGTGCCAGCAGCCCTCAAAGCGGGAGGGCCTCCTACGAGCAGTACTTC.

V and J are TRBV11-2 and TRBJ2-3, with D tentatively TRBD2 (6 bases). Germline V lookup: CDR1 SGHAT, CDR2 FQNNGV. The length of the CDR3 is 18 residues. The V and J ends lost 1 base and 4 bases respectively, with 21 bases between them. As DNA, the CDR3 is TGTGCCAGCAGCTTAGCGGGGCGCTTACGCGGGGCTGCAGATACGCAGTATTTT. This gives the protein CASSLAGRLRGAADTQYF.

The chain joins TRBV5-5 to TRBJ2-7, with a tentative D call TRBD1 (6 bases). Germline CDR1 is SGHKS and CDR2 is YYEKEE (reference sequence). This CDR3 spans 14 amino acids. Trimming left V 4 bases short and J 3 bases short, with 14 bases between. CDR3 nucleotide sequence: TGTGCCAGCAGCCCTGAACAGGGTTACTACGAGCAGTACTTC. Translation: CASSPEQGYYEQYF.

The genes are TRBV3-1 (or the pseudogene TRBV3-2) and TRBJ2-2; 9 positions agree with TRBD1. Germline assignment: CDR1 LGHDT and CDR2 YNNKEL (reference sequence). This CDR3 is built from 16 residues. V shed 1 base, J shed 0 bases, and the junction held 0 bases outside the gene matches. In DNA form, the CDR3 reads TGTGCCAGCAGCCAAGGGACAGGGGCGAACACCGGGGAGCTGTTTTTT. Protein product: CASSQGTGANTGELFF.

In this sample, this clone turned up once. The CDR3 loop is CASSKTGGINQPQHF. The CDR3 bases are TGTGCCAGCAGCAAGACAGGGGGCATCAATCAGCCCCAGCATTTT. J is TRBJ1-5 and V is TRBV7-2; 10 bases match TRBD1. V dropped 5 bases and J dropped 3; count of bases not matched to a gene: 4. Germline V lookup: CDR1 SGHTA, CDR2 FQGNSA. This CDR3 comprises 15 residues. The full variable domain, completed using reference TRBV7-2 and TRBJ1-5, is GAGVSQSPSNKVTEKGKDVELRCDPISGHTALYWYRQSLGQGLEFLIYFQGNSAPDKSGLPSDRFSAERTGGSVSTLTIQRTQQEDSAVYLCASSKTGGINQPQHFGDGTRLSIL.

The V call is TRBV6-6, the J call TRBJ1-3, with D maybe TRBD1 (6 bases). The CDR3 extends over 16 amino acids. Germline V gene lookup returns CDR1 MNHNY and CDR2 SVGAGI (reference sequence). The ends were cut back, 8 bases at V and 1 base at J, with 18 bases in the middle. CDR3 nucleotide sequence: TGTGCCAGCTCCCAGGGGCACGGCAATTCTGGAAACACCATATATTTT. Its translation is CASSQGHGNSGNTIYF.

The chain recombines TRBV19 with TRBJ1-2, with 9 bases identical to TRBD1. The CDR3 consists of 16 residues. V gave up 0 bases and J gave up 1 base; unmatched junction bases: 3. Germline V gives CDR1 LNHDA, CDR2 SQIVND (reference sequence). CDR3 sequence (DNA): TGTGCCAGTAGTATAGATCTGGGACAGGGTAACTATGGCTACACCTTC. Protein sequence: CASSIDLGQGNYGYTF.

The table lists this clone with a count of one. The V and J genes are TRBV9 and TRBJ2-7; 8 positions agree with TRBD2. The V gene's germline CDR1 is SGDLS and CDR2 YYNGEE. The CDR3 is made up of 14 amino acids. The J segment lost 3 bases and the V segment lost 4 bases, leaving 6 bases of the junction unmatched. This CDR3 reads CASSPRTSFYEQYF. The CDR3 coding sequence is TGTGCCAGCAGCCCGAGGACTAGCTTCTACGAGCAGTACTTC.

The rearrangement links TRBV25-1 to TRBJ2-2; possibly TRBD1 for D (5 bases). Germline V gene sequence: CDR1 MGHDK, CDR2 SYGVNS. This CDR3 is 13 amino acids long. The germline V and J ends were trimmed by 4 bases and 6 bases, with 9 bases remaining between them. CDR3 sequence (DNA): TGTGCCAGCAGTGGCCAGGGCTCCGGGGAGCTGTTTTTT. Protein sequence: CASSGQGSGELFF.

CDR3 in amino acids: CASSISQQETQYF. The CDR3 DNA reads TGTGCCAGTAGTATTAGCCAGCAAGAGACCCAGTACTTC. The V call is TRBV19, the J call TRBJ2-5; D not resolved. Per the germline V gene, CDR1 is LNHDA and CDR2 is SQIVND (reference sequence). Trimming cost V 3 bases and J 2 bases, with 7 bases left between them. The CDR3 sequence is 13 residues long.

The chain employs TRBV5-1 and TRBJ2-7; tentative D call: TRBD2 (5 bases). The CDR3 is made up of 15 amino acids. The V gene lost 0 bases and the J gene lost 4 bases, with 14 bases spanning the gap. Looked up from germline, CDR1 is SGHRS and CDR2 is YFSETQ. The chain's CDR3 is CASSLDEGSYYEQYF. CDR3 nucleotide sequence: TGCGCCAGCAGCTTGGACGAGGGATCCTATTACGAGCAGTACTTC.

The chain recombines TRBV30 with TRBJ1-1, with a weak D call TRBD1 (6 bases). Between the trimmed V and J ends, which lost 0 bases and 1 base, there was a span of 6 bases. Germline-derived CDR1 and CDR2 are GTSNPN and SVGIG (reference sequence). The CDR3 is made up of 13 amino acids. CDR3 coding DNA: TGTGCCTGGAGTGTACAGGGGAACACTGAAGCTTTCTTT. Amino acid sequence: CAWSVQGNTEAFF.

The rearrangement links TRBV18 to TRBJ2-5, with 13 bases identical to TRBD2. The CDR3 sequence is 17 residues long. The V segment lost 0 bases and the J segment 3 bases; nucleotides outside the gene matches: 4. CDR1 is KGHSH, CDR2 LQKENI, per germline. CDR3 bases: TGTGCCAGCTCACCACCACTCGGACTAGCGGGAGAAGAGACCCAGTACTTC. Residues: CASSPPLGLAGEETQYF.

The rearrangement uses TRBV7-6 and TRBJ1-3; weak D call: TRBD1 (6 bases). The germline V gene encodes CDR1 SGHVS and CDR2 FNYEAQ. This CDR3 spans 15 amino acids. Trimming took off 1 base at V and 3 bases at J, with 10 bases between the two ends. The CDR3 DNA reads TGTGCCAGCAGCTTAGGGGCAGGGGTTGGAAACACCATATATTTT. Amino acid sequence: CASSLGAGVGNTIYF.

The genes are TRBV7-2 and TRBJ1-1, with D possibly TRBD1 on 5 matching bases. Germline V gene sequence: CDR1 SGHTA, CDR2 FQGNSA. Trimming removed 8 bases at V and 2 bases at J, with 21 bases between. The CDR3 consists of 16 residues. The DNA of the CDR3 is TGTGCCAGCCAACAATTCTGGGGGGGTATTAACACTGAAGCTTTCTTT. This sequence encodes CASQQFWGGINTEAFF.

The genes are TRBV5-1 and TRBJ2-7; the match to TRBD2 covers 10 bases. The V segment lost 4 bases and the J segment 4 bases; nucleotides outside the gene matches: 8. Germline V gives CDR1 SGHRS, CDR2 YFSETQ. This CDR3 region has 15 residues. Here the CDR3 DNA reads TGCGCCAGCAGCATAGGGACTAGCGCAAGTTACGAGCAGTACTTC. Amino acid sequence: CASSIGTSASYEQYF.